The 21 T cell receptor beta chains reported below all come from one sample, sequenced in a study of T cell clonality in common variable immunodeficiency. General study findings and limits: Reportedly, TCR beta sequences from common variable immunodeficiency showed fewer deletions and N-nucleotide insertions.

The assay was immunoSEQ multiplex PCR, and TCRdb's table has in-frame clones only and misses some. The sample is made up of roughly 39,000 clones, none counted only once. For these receptors, no antigen is known. Sequenced: peripheral blood mononuclear cells. These receptors all stem from a human donor with common variable immunodeficiency.

Comments on this clone: Read data end 3 residues before the CDR3 end; the end is taken from the germline J gene. The V gene is TRBV7-9, the J gene TRBJ2-7, with D perhaps matching TRBD2 (6 bases). The CDR3 has 14 residues. The V end was cut by 3 bases, the J end by 3 bases, with 12 bases between. Germline CDR1 SEHNR, CDR2 FQNEAQ (reference sequence). CDR3 protein: CASSFAGSYYEQYF. The part of the CDR3 DNA that was read is TGTGCCAGCAGCTTTGCGGGGTCATACTACGAG.

This clone was detected a few times. The CDR3 sequence is CASSLGTGGISPQHF. The covered CDR3 bases are TGTGCCAGCAGCCTTGGGACAGGGGGAATTTCGCCC. The rearrangement links TRBV7-9 to TRBJ1-5, with 11 bases lining up with TRBD1. The missing CDR3 end, 3 residues past where the read stops, is filled in from the germline J gene. Germline CDR1 reads SEHNR; CDR2 reads FQNEAQ (reference sequence). The CDR3 is 15 residues long. J gave up 9 bases and V 5 bases, and 9 bases lay outside the gene matches.

The sequenced part of the CDR3 DNA is TGTGCCAGCATACCGGGGATAAGTACCGGGGAG. This encodes CASIPGISTGE. The full CDR3 protein is CASIPGISTGELFF. The chain has TRBV2 and TRBJ2-2; D is perhaps TRBD2 (5 bases). The read is 3 residues too short to cover the CDR3 end, so that end is filled in from the germline J gene. The germline V gene has CDR1 SNHLY and CDR2 FYNNEI. The CDR3 is 14 amino acids. V lost 7 bases, J lost 5 bases, and 14 bases lay in between.

This clone has a count of ten or more. Read coverage stops 3 residues before the CDR3 terminus; the germline J gene supplies the remainder. The chain couples TRBV5-1 to TRBJ1-3; a possible D gene is TRBD1 (5 bases). The V and J ends lost 1 base and 1 base respectively, with 6 bases between them. This CDR3 contains 14 residues. From germline, CDR1 is SGHRS and CDR2 YFSETQ. CDR3: CASSLTGSGNTIYF. Incomplete CDR3 DNA: TGCGCCAGCAGCTTGACAGGTTCTGGAAACACC.

This clone was detected many times. The read stops 3 residues short of the end of the CDR3; the missing end is completed from the germline J gene. The gene calls are TRBV15 and TRBJ2-1; TRBD1 is a possible D gene (6 bases). V was cut by 2 bases and J by 7 bases, with 12 bases left in between. Germline CDR1 reads LNHNV; CDR2 reads YYDKDF (reference sequence). The CDR3 spans 14 residues. The chain's CDR3 is CATSRNRVGNEQFF. The DNA read from the CDR3 is TGTGCCACCAGCAGAAACAGGGTTGGAAATGAG.

In regard to this clone: The observed sequence ends 3 residues before the CDR3 terminus, with the missing tail filled in from the germline J gene. The chain is built from TRBV30 and TRBJ1-1; TRBD1 matches 8 bases. Germline V gene lookup returns CDR1 GTSNPN and CDR2 SVGIG (reference sequence). The CDR3 runs 14 residues. With 3 bases clipped from V and 4 bases from J, the junction kept 7 bases outside the gene matches. CDR3 bases read: TGTGCCTGGAGAGCACCAGGGGGCGGCACTGAA. It encodes CAWRAPGGGTE. The entire CDR3 is CAWRAPGGGTEAFF. The full variable domain, its missing parts supplied by reference TRBV30 and TRBJ1-1, is SQTIHQWPATLVQPVGSPLSLECTVEGTSNPNLYWYRQAAGRGLQLLFYSVGIGQISSEVPQNLSASRPQDRQFILSSKKLLLSDSGFYLCAWRAPGGGTEAFFGQGTRLTVV.

In the case of this clone: An end of the junction does not agree with germline; a read error may underlie this. The DNA ends 3 residues before the CDR3 does, and the rest of the CDR3 is filled in from the germline J gene. The chain uses TRBV6-2 or TRBV6-3 and TRBJ2-7, with no clear D. Germline CDR1 reads MNHEY; CDR2 reads SVGEGT. The CDR3 runs to 11 residues. The chain's CDR3 is CASRYSYEQYF. Incomplete CDR3 DNA: TGTGCCAGCAGATACTCCTACGAG.

This clone was seen a handful of times. The CDR3 end is not reached by the read, which stops 3 residues before it; the germline J gene fills it in. The genes are TRBV30 and TRBJ2-5; weak D call: TRBD2 (6 bases). V lost 4 bases and J 3 bases, leaving 15 bases between the germline ends. The CDR3 runs to 14 residues. Germline CDR1 GTSNPN, CDR2 SVGIG (reference sequence). The CDR3 spells CAWNRGPGEETQYF. Incomplete CDR3 DNA: TGTGCCTGGAACCGAGGACCGGGGGAAGAGACC.

This clone has ten or more counts. The CDR3 is cut off 3 residues early in the read; its end comes from the germline J gene. The V and J genes are TRBV18 and TRBJ2-4; possibly TRBD1 for D (5 bases). CDR3 size: 18 residues. Trimming took off 2 bases at V and 1 base at J, with 18 bases between the two ends. CDR1 and CDR2 from the germline V gene are KGHSH and LQKENI. This CDR3 is CASSPSTPQSGAKNIQYF. CDR3 DNA (partial): TGTGCCAGCTCACCATCCACCCCCCAATCAGGGGCCAAAAACATT.

This clone was recorded a few times. The read terminates 3 residues ahead of where the CDR3 ends, so the germline J gene completes it. The chain is built from TRBV19 and TRBJ2-4, with a weak D call TRBD1 (6 bases). The CDR3 has 16 residues. Germline-derived CDR1 and CDR2 are LNHDA and SQIVND (reference sequence). The chain's CDR3 is CASSSPGTRGPWIQYF. The part of the CDR3 DNA that was read is TGTGCCAGTAGCTCCCCTGGGACCAGGGGCCCGTGGATT.

About this clone: A read error may account for a junction end that differs from germline. The read is 3 residues too short to cover the CDR3 end, so that end is filled in from the germline J gene. The V gene is TRBV6-1, the J gene TRBJ1-1; 7 nucleotides match TRBD1. This CDR3 region has 12 residues. CDR1 is MNHNS and CDR2 is SASEGT in the germline V gene. CDR3 residues: CASREGGPEAFF. CDR3 DNA, as far as it was read: TGTGCCAGCAGGGAAGGGGGCCCTGAA.

There are many counts of this clone. The read gets to within 3 residues of the CDR3 end, and the germline J gene fills in the rest. The genes are TRBV5-1 and TRBJ2-5; 9 bases are a match to TRBD2. The CDR3 spans 16 residues. Germline CDR1 and CDR2: SGHRS and YFSETQ. V gave up 2 bases and J gave up 5 bases; unmatched junction bases: 10. This CDR3 reads CASSFRVAGVGETQYF. CDR3 bases read: TGCGCCAGCAGCTTTAGGGTAGCGGGAGTAGGGGAGACC.

This clone turned up a few times. Sequencing ends 3 residues short of the CDR3 end; the germline J gene provides the rest. V gene TRBV7-2 combines with J gene TRBJ2-2; possibly TRBD2 for D (5 bases). CDR3 length: 14 residues. V lost 2 bases to trimming and J lost 8 bases, with 12 bases between them. CDR1 and CDR2 from the germline V gene are SGHTA and FQGNSA. CDR3 residues: CASSLSAVDGELFF. The sequenced CDR3 bases are TGTGCCAGCAGCTTATCAGCGGTGGATGGGGAG.

In this sample, this clone turned up many times. The covered CDR3 bases are TGCAGTGCTCTCCCACCAGGGTATAATGAG. This translates into CSALPPGYNE. The CDR3 in full is CSALPPGYNEQFF. The chain joins TRBV20-1 to TRBJ2-1; tentatively, D is TRBD1 (5 bases). The read comes to an end 3 residues before the CDR3 does, leaving the germline J gene to fill in the end. This CDR3 region has 13 residues. Trimming removed 5 bases from V and 7 bases from J, with 15 bases in between. Germline values: CDR1 DFQATT, CDR2 SNEGSKA (reference sequence).

A remark on this clone: Coverage ceases 3 residues before the CDR3 finishes, and the germline J gene fills in the end. The rearrangement uses TRBV7-9 and TRBJ1-2, with D possibly being TRBD1 (5 bases). This CDR3 has 14 residues. The germline V and J ends were trimmed by 5 bases and 2 bases, with 12 bases remaining between them. Per the germline V gene, CDR1 is SEHNR and CDR2 is FQNEAQ (reference sequence). The DNA read from the CDR3 is TGTGCCAGCAGCCGGGGGGGGTCAAACTATGGC. Amino acid sequence: CASSRGGSNYG. The entire CDR3 sequence reads CASSRGGSNYGYTF. Using reference TRBV7-9 and TRBJ1-2 for the parts outside the CDR3, the full variable domain is DTGVSQNPRHKITKRGQNVTFRCDPISEHNRLYWYRQTLGQGPEFLTYFQNEAQLEKSRLLSDRFSAERPKGSFSTLEIQRTEQGDSAMYLCASSRGGSNYGYTFGSGTRLTVV.

Only a few counts were recorded for this clone. The observed sequence ends 3 residues before the CDR3 terminus, with the missing tail filled in from the germline J gene. The genes are TRBV2 and TRBJ2-5; TRBD1 matches at 8 bases. V was clipped by 6 bases and J by 5 bases; unmatched bases: 5. CDR1 is SNHLY, CDR2 FYNNEI, per germline. This CDR3 region has 13 residues. The CDR3 loop reads CASSQGAWETQYF. CDR3 bases read: TGTGCCAGCAGCCAGGGGGCTTGGGAGACC.

On this clone: The CDR3 end lies 3 residues beyond the end of the read and is filled in from the germline J gene. The J gene is TRBJ2-7, the V gene TRBV11-3; D remains ambiguous. This CDR3 contains 13 residues. Germline V gene data show CDR1 as SGHNT and CDR2 as YENEEA. The ends were cut back, 2 bases at V and 4 bases at J, with 9 bases in the middle. CDR3 DNA, as far as it was read: TGTGCCAGCAGCTTACGGGTAGAATACGAG. Its protein is CASSLRVEYE. The complete CDR3 protein is CASSLRVEYEQYF.

As for this clone: The read comes to an end 3 residues before the CDR3 does, leaving the germline J gene to fill in the end. V is TRBV7-9 and J is TRBJ2-1, with TRBD2 matching 7 bases. This CDR3 spans 15 amino acids. CDR1 SEHNR and CDR2 FQNEAQ come from the germline V gene (reference sequence). V was pared by 5 bases and J by 7 bases, with 11 bases of the junction left unmatched. The CDR3 bases that were read are TGTGCCAGCAGCCACTTCGGGCTAGCGGTAAATGAG. The encoded protein is CASSHFGLAVNE. The whole CDR3 is CASSHFGLAVNEQFF.

Ten or more counts support this clone. CDR3 residues: CASSPSDRATMGTEAFF. The part of the CDR3 DNA that was read is TGTGCCAGCTCACCGAGCGACAGGGCAACTATGGGGACTGAA. The rearrangement uses TRBV18 and TRBJ1-1; 7 bases line up with TRBD1. The read falls 3 residues short of the CDR3 end, and the missing part is taken from the germline J gene. The CDR3 is 17 amino acids. Germline loops: CDR1 KGHSH, CDR2 LQKENI. With 3 bases clipped from V and 5 bases from J, the junction kept 15 bases outside the gene matches.

This clone was seen only a few times. The CDR3 is cut off 3 residues early in the read; its end comes from the germline J gene. The V and J genes are TRBV19 and TRBJ2-1; TRBD2 matches 10 bases. Germline V CDR1 and CDR2: LNHDA, SQIVND (reference sequence). V trimming: 2 bases; J trimming: 6 bases; junction bases outside the gene matches: 10. The CDR3 consists of 17 residues. The CDR3 sequence: CASSISGASGRLNEQFF. Partial CDR3 DNA: TGTGCCAGTAGTATATCTGGGGCTAGCGGGAGACTCAATGAG.

In this sample, this clone turned up a few times. From the germline J gene comes the end of the CDR3, since the read stops 3 residues before it. The chain recombines TRBV6-4 with TRBJ1-2, with TRBD1 identical over 7 bases. The germline CDR1 and CDR2 sequences are MRHNA and SNTAGT. The junction had 4 bases not matched to a gene; V was cut back by 6 bases and J by 0 bases. CDR3 length: 14 residues. CDR3 bases read: TGTGCCAGCAGCCGGGACAGAGCTAACTATGGC. Residues: CASSRDRANYG. The full-length CDR3 reads as CASSRDRANYGYTF.